This TCR beta chain was retrieved from a study of memory B cells and T cells in multiple sclerosis. Regarding the study as a whole: Compartments had unequal clone-set sizes, affecting shared clonotype counts.

Per germline, CDR1 SEHNR and CDR2 FQNEAQ (reference sequence). CDR3 size: 12 residues. Trimming left V 5 bases short and J 8 bases short, with 10 bases between. TCRdb's copy holds only in-frame clones and misses some; the assay was immunoSEQ multiplex PCR. The data show about 8,000 clones, with under 60% seen just once and roughly 30% held by the top ten. On this clone itself: Its antigen is not known.

The material sequenced was memory (CD45RO+) CD8+ T cells from blood. The receptor comes from a human donor with multiple sclerosis. This sequence joins TRBV7-9 and TRBJ2-1; D not certain. The DNA of the CDR3 is TGTGCCAGCAGCCCCCTCTCCGATGAGCAGTTCTTC. Residues: CASSPLSDEQFF. Drawing the rest from reference TRBV7-9 and TRBJ2-1, the complete variable domain is DTGVSQNPRHKITKRGQNVTFRCDPISEHNRLYWYRQTLGQGPEFLTYFQNEAQLEKSRLLSDRFSAERPKGSFSTLEIQRTEQGDSAMYLCASSPLSDEQFFGPGTRLTVL.